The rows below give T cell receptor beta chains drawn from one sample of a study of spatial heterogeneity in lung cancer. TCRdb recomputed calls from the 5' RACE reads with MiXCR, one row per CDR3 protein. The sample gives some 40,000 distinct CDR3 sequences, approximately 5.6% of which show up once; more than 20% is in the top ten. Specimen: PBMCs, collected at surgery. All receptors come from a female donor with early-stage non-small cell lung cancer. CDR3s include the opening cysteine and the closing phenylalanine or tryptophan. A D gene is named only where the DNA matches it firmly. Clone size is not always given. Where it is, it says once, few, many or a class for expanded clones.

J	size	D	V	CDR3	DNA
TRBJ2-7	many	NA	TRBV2	CASSEQPGGPYEQYF	TGTGCCAGCAGTGAACAGCCCGGGGGTCCCTACGAGCAGTACTTC
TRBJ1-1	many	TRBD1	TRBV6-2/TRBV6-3	CASSWTGGGTEAFF	TGTGCCAGCAGTTGGACAGGGGGCGGGACTGAAGCTTTCTTT
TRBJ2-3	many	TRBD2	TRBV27	CASSPSSGLTDTQYF	TGTGCCAGCAGTCCCTCTAGCGGCCTCACAGATACGCAGTATTTT
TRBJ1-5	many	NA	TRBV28	CASSGEGRPQHF	TGTGCCAGCAGTGGGGAGGGAAGGCCCCAGCATTTT
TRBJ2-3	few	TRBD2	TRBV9	CASSVAPLAGGRADTQYF	TGTGCCAGCAGCGTAGCCCCCCTAGCGGGGGGGCGGGCAGATACGCAGTATTTT
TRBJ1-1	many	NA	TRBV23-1	CASGFYVTGHPNTEAFF	TGCGCCAGCGGATTCTACGTTACGGGACACCCGAACACTGAAGCTTTCTTT
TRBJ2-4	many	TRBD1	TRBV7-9	CASSLTGPSGNIQYF	TGTGCCAGCAGCTTGACAGGGCCTTCTGGAAACATTCAGTACTTC
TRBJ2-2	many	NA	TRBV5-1	CASSPLERSRYTGELFF	TGCGCCAGCAGCCCCCTAGAACGAAGCCGATACACCGGGGAGCTGTTTTTT
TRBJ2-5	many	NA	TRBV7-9	CASSYGAGEVGETQYF	TGTGCCAGCAGCTACGGAGCAGGGGAGGTTGGAGAGACCCAGTACTTC
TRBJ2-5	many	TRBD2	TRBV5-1	CASAPGLAGGETQYF	TGCGCCAGCGCACCAGGACTAGCGGGGGGCGAGACCCAGTACTTC
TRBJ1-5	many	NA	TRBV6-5	CASSRAGVRNQPQHF	TGTGCCAGCAGCCGTGCGGGGGTACGCAATCAGCCCCAGCATTTT
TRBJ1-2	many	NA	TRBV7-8	CASSFRGSYGYTF	TGTGCCAGCAGCTTTAGGGGGAGCTATGGCTACACCTTC
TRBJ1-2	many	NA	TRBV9	CASTKGQTIYGYTF	TGTGCCAGCACCAAGGGGCAGACAATCTATGGCTACACCTTC
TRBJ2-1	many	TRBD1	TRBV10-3	CAIRRGQGNSYNEQFF	TGTGCCATCAGACGGGGACAGGGAAACTCCTACAATGAGCAGTTCTTC
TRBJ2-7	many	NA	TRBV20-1	CSASPRGSGKSGEQYF	TGCAGTGCTAGCCCTAGAGGGTCGGGGAAGTCGGGCGAGCAGTACTTC
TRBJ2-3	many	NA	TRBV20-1	CSAPRNSDTDTQYF	TGCAGTGCTCCTAGAAATAGTGACACAGATACGCAGTATTTT
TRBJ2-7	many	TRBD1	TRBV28	CASSLDRGYEQYF	TGTGCCAGCAGTTTGGACAGGGGCTACGAGCAGTACTTC
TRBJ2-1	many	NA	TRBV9	CASSGRLGEQFF	TGTGCCAGCAGCGGCAGGCTTGGTGAGCAGTTCTTC
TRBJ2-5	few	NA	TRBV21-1	CASSKFPKEETQYF	TGTGCCAGCAGCAAATTCCCGAAGGAGGAGACCCAGTACTTC
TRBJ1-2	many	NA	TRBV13	CASSSGTGGLTANYGYTF	TGTGCCAGCAGCTCGGGTACCGGCGGACTAACCGCTAACTATGGCTACACCTTC
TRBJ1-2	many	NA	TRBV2	CASTLYGIRVDGYTF	TGTGCCAGCACCCTGTATGGTATTCGGGTCGATGGCTACACCTTC
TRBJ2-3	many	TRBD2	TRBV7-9	CASSQLAGGTDTQYF	TGTGCCAGCAGCCAACTAGCGGGGGGCACAGATACGCAGTATTTT
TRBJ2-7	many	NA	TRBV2	CASRGWGTISSEQYF	TGTGCCAGCAGGGGCTGGGGGACCATCTCTTCCGAGCAGTACTTC
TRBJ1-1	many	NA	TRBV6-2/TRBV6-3	CATAPLTSNTEAFF	TGTGCCACCGCCCCCCTGACTTCAAACACTGAAGCTTTCTTT
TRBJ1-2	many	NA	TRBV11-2	CASSLVGGGGYGYTF	TGTGCCAGCAGCTTAGTGGGGGGCGGCGGCTATGGCTACACCTTC
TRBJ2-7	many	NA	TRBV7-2	CASSRGLNDEQYF	TGTGCCAGCAGTCGGGGGCTGAATGACGAGCAGTACTTC
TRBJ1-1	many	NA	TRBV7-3	CASSQDINTEAFF	TGTGCCAGCAGCCAAGACATCAACACTGAAGCTTTCTTT
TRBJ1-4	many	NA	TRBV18	CASSPPSQINEKLFF	TGTGCCAGCTCACCACCTTCACAGATTAATGAAAAACTGTTTTTT
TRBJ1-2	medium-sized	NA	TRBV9	CASSREAGYGYTF	TGTGCCAGCAGCCGGGAGGCGGGCTATGGCTACACCTTC
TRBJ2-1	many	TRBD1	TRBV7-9	CASSLTGQPYNEQFF	TGTGCCAGCAGCTTAACGGGACAGCCCTACAATGAGCAGTTCTTC
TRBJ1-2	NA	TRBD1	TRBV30	CAWSEVSGGYGYTF	TGTGCCTGGAGTGAAGTCTCAGGGGGCTATGGCTACACCTTC
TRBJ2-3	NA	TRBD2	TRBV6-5	CASSYGGDDTQYF	TGTGCCAGCAGTTACGGGGGGGACGATACGCAGTATTTT
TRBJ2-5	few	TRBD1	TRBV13	CASSRKITGEETQYF	TGTGCCAGCAGCCGGAAGATAACAGGGGAAGAGACCCAGTACTTC
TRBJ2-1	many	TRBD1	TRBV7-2	CASSPDRVSYNEQFF	TGTGCCAGCAGCCCCGACAGGGTTTCCTACAATGAGCAGTTCTTC
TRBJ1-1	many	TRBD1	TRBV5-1	CASSRGQGWTEAFF	TGCGCCAGCAGCCGAGGACAGGGTTGGACTGAAGCTTTCTTT